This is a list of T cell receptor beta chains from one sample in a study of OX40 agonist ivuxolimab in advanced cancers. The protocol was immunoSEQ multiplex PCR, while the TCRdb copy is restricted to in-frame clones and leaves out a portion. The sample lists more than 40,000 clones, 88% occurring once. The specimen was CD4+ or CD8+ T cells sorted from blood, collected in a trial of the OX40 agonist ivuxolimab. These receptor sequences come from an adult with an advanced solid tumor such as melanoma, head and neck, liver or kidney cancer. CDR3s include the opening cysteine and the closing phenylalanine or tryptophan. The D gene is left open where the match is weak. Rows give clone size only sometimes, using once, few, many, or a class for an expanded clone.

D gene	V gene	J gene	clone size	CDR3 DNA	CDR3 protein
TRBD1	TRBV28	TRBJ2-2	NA	TGTGCCAGCCAAGCACCGGGACAGGGGGCCGGGGAGCTGTTTTTT	CASQAPGQGAGELFF
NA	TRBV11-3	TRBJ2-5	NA	TGTGCCAGCAGTCCACGGCAGGGCCAAGAGACCCAGTACTTC	CASSPRQGQETQYF
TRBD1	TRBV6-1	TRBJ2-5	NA	TGTGCCAGCAGTCCCCGAGGACAGGGGCGGGAGACCCAGTACTTC	CASSPRGQGRETQYF
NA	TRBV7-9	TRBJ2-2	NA	TGTGCCAGCAGCTTAACGACAGGCACAACCGGGGAGCTGTTTTTT	CASSLTTGTTGELFF
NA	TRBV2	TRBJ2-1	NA	TGTGCCAGCTGCCCGAGGGGGGGCCCCTACAATGAGCAGTTCTTC	CASCPRGGPYNEQFF
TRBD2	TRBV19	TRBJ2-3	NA	TGTGCCAGTAGCTCCGGGGGGGAGGATACGCAGTATTTT	CASSSGGEDTQYF
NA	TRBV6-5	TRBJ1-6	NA	TGTGCCAGCAGTTACGAAAAGGGACTCAATTCACCCCTCCACTTT	CASSYEKGLNSPLHF
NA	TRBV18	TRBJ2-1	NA	TGTGCCAGCTCGCCATCACTAGATCGTGAGCAGTTCTTC	CASSPSLDREQFF
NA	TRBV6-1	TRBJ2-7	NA	TGTGCCAGCAGTGAGATACAGGGTCGGTTCCCCTACGAGCAGTACTTC	CASSEIQGRFPYEQYF
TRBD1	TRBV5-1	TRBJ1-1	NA	TGCGCCAGCAGCCCGGACAGGGGTGCGAGCACTGAAGCTTTCTTT	CASSPDRGASTEAFF
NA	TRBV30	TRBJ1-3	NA	TGTGCCTGGACTCCCCTGAGCGGGGGATTTGGAAACACCATATATTTT	CAWTPLSGGFGNTIYF
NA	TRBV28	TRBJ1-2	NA	TGTGCCAGCAGTTTAATGGGAAACTATGGCTACACCTTC	CASSLMGNYGYTF
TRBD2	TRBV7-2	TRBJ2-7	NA	TGTGCCAGCAGAACTAGCGGGAGAACCTACGAGCAGTACTTC	CASRTSGRTYEQYF
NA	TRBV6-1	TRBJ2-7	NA	TGTGCCAGCAGTGAACATATCTACGAGCAGTACTTC	CASSEHIYEQYF
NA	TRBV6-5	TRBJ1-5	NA	TGTGCCAGCAGTAAGGGGGTCGTTCAGCCCCAGCATTTT	CASSKGVVQPQHF
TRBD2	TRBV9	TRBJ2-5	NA	TGTGCCAGCAGCGTAGAAGGGGCGGGGGGGACCCAGTACTTC	CASSVEGAGGTQYF
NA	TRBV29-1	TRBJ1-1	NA	TGCAGTGTTATTTGGGGCCATGGGGCTTTCTTT	CSVIWGHGAFF
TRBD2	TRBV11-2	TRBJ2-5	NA	TGTGCCAGCAGCTTAAGGGGCGGGGGGGAGACCCAGTACTTC	CASSLRGGGETQYF
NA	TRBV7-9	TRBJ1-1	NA	TGTGCCAGCAGCTTATGGGTAGGGGAAAAAGGTGAAGCTTTCTTT	CASSLWVGEKGEAFF
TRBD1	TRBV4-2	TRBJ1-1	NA	TGTGCCAGCAGCCAAGGGACAGGGCGTTCAACTGAAGCTTTCTTT	CASSQGTGRSTEAFF
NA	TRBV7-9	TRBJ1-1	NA	TGTGCCAGCAGCTTACTGGGATTGAACACTGAAGCTTTCTTT	CASSLLGLNTEAFF
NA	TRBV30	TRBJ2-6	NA	TGTGCCTGGAGTAAGGGGGATGGGGCCAACGTCCTGACTTTC	CAWSKGDGANVLTF
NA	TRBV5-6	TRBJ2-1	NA	TGTGCCAGCAGCCCTCAGCTGTACAATGAGCAGTTCTTC	CASSPQLYNEQFF
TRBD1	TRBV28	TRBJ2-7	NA	TGTGCCAGCAGGGGGGGACAGGAGGGCATGGCCGAGCAGTACTTC	CASRGGQEGMAEQYF
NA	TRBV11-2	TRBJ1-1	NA	TGTGCCAGCAGCTTAGTGGGGGCGGTTGAAGCTTTCTTT	CASSLVGAVEAFF
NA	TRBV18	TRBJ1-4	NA	TGTGCCAGCTCACCGACCAGCCCAGGGCCCAATGAAAAACTGTTTTTT	CASSPTSPGPNEKLFF
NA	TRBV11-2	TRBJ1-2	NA	TGTGCCAGCAGCTCCGCGCAGTTCGGCTACACCTTC	CASSSAQFGYTF
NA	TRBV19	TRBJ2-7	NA	TGTGCCAGTAGTATCTCCCGGGGGCCGGGATCCTCCTACGAGCAGTACTTC	CASSISRGPGSSYEQYF
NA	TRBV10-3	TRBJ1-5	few	TGTGCCATAGGGGTAAGCAATCAGCCCCAGCATTTT	CAIGVSNQPQHF
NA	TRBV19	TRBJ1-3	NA	TGTGCCAGTAGAACGAGGGGCTCTGGAAACACCATATATTTT	CASRTRGSGNTIYF
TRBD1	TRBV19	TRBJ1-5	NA	TGTGCCAGCACCCCCGGGACAGGGAATCAGCCCCAGCATTTT	CASTPGTGNQPQHF
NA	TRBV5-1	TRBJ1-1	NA	TGCGCCAGCAGCTTGGGGGCAGACACTGAAGCTTTCTTT	CASSLGADTEAFF
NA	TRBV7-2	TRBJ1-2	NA	TGTGCCAGCAGCTCGTTCTATGGCTACACCTTC	CASSSFYGYTF
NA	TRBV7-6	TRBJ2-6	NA	TGTGCCAGCAGCCCCGAGGACCCTGGGGCCAACGTCCTGACTTTC	CASSPEDPGANVLTF
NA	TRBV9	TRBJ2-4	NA	TGTGCCAGCAGCGTAGGTGGTCTAACGGGGATTCAGTACTTC	CASSVGGLTGIQYF
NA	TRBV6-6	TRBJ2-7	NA	TGTGCCAGCAGACCGACTAGTTTCGAGCAGTACTTC	CASRPTSFEQYF
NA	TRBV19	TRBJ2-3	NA	TGTGCCAGTAGTACCCTTAGCACAGATACGCAGTATTTT	CASSTLSTDTQYF
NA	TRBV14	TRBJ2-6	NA	TGTGCCAGTTCCGACCCCTCTGGGGCCAACGTCCTGACTTTC	CASSDPSGANVLTF
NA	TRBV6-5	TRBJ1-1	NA	TGTGCCAGCAGCCGGGCGGGGATGGCGTACACTGAAGCTTTCTTT	CASSRAGMAYTEAFF
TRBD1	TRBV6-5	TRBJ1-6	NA	TGTGCCAGCAGTTACGCGGACAGGGGGGGCTCACCCCTCCACTTT	CASSYADRGGSPLHF
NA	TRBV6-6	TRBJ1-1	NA	TGTGCCAGCAGTTCTCCGGGACTCTCTGGGCGTGAAGCTTTCTTT	CASSSPGLSGREAFF
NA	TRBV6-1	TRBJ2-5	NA	TGTGCCAGCAGTGAACGTGGAGAGACCCAGTACTTC	CASSERGETQYF
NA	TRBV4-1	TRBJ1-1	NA	TGCGCCAGCAGCTTCCAGACCAACACTGAAGCTTTCTTT	CASSFQTNTEAFF
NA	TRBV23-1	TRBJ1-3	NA	TGCGCCAGCAGTCAATCCCGGGATCATTTT	CASSQSRDHF
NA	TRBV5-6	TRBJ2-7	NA	TGTGCCAGCAGCTTGTACAAATCCGAGCAGTACTTC	CASSLYKSEQYF
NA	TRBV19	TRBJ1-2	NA	TGTGCCAGTAACTCCGACCCCAACCGTCCTAACTATGGCTACACCTTC	CASNSDPNRPNYGYTF
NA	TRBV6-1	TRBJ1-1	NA	TGTGCCAGCAGTGGCCTTATACAGGGCATGAACACTGAAGCTTTCTTT	CASSGLIQGMNTEAFF
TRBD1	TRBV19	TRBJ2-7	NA	TGTGCCAGTAGTGGACAGGTGAGCTCCTACGAGCAGTACTTC	CASSGQVSSYEQYF
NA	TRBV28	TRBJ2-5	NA	TGTGCCAGCAGTCAGCCCCGGACAGCCAAAGAGACCCAGTACTTC	CASSQPRTAKETQYF
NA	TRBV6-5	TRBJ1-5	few	TGTGCCAGCAGACTTCAGGGTAGCAATCAGCCCCAGCATTTT	CASRLQGSNQPQHF
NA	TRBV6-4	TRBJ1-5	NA	TGTGCCAGCAGTGATCAACAGGGTCAGCCCCAGCATTTT	CASSDQQGQPQHF
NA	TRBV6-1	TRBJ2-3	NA	TGTGCCAGCAGTGAATTTTCCCTCAGCACAGATACGCAGTATTTT	CASSEFSLSTDTQYF
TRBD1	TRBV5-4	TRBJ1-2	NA	TGTGCCAGCAGCTTGGTCGGGACAGAGGGTGGCTACACCTTC	CASSLVGTEGGYTF
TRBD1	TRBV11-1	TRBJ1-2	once	TGTGCCAGCAGCCGAGGACAGGGGGCCGGCTACACCTTC	CASSRGQGAGYTF
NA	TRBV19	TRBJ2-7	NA	TGTGCCAGTAGCCGACTGGGGACGTACGAGCAGTACTTC	CASSRLGTYEQYF
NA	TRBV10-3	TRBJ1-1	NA	TGTGCCATCAGTGAGCCCTGGACTACCCCGAACACTGAAGCTTTCTTT	CAISEPWTTPNTEAFF
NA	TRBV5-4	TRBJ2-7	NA	TGTGCCAGCAGCCAAGACAGGTCATCCTACGAGCAGTACTTC	CASSQDRSSYEQYF